The rows below give T cell receptor beta chains drawn from one sample of a study of Graves' ophthalmopathy and Graves' hyperthyroidism. TCRdb called the multiplex PCR reads again in MiXCR, with one record for every CDR3 protein. The sample lists just over 600,000 distinct CDR3 sequences, about 24% occurring once. Sequenced: peripheral blood. Receptors originate from a woman under 30 with stable Graves' hyperthyroidism. Some clones in this sample may be carry-over from other donors' samples. CDR3s include the opening cysteine and the closing phenylalanine or tryptophan. A D gene is named only where the DNA matches it firmly. For some rows the clone size is stated as once, few or many, or as a class when expanded; others skip it.

TGTGCCAGCAGAGATCAGACTAGCGGTTGGGAGACCCAGTACTTC	CASRDQTSGWETQYF	-	TRBD2	TRBJ2-5	TRBV27
TGTGCCAGCAGACGTCTCGGCAGCCAAAGGGATGGCTACACCTTC	CASRRLGSQRDGYTF	many	-	TRBJ1-2	TRBV2
TGCGCCAGCAGCTTGGTCACAGGGGACTATGGCTACACCTTC	CASSLVTGDYGYTF	many	TRBD1	TRBJ1-2	TRBV5-1
TGTGCCAGCAGCTTGGTGGGTTGGGACTCTTACGAGCAGTACTTC	CASSLVGWDSYEQYF	many	-	TRBJ2-7	TRBV5-5
TGCGCCAGCAGCGGGGTACAGGGTTCCTACGAGCAGTACTTC	CASSGVQGSYEQYF	many	-	TRBJ2-7	TRBV5-1
TGTGCCAGCAGCCCCGGGCCAGGGGTTAATCAGCCCCAGCATTTT	CASSPGPGVNQPQHF	-	-	TRBJ1-5	TRBV28
TGTGCCAGCAGTACCACTGACCGGGGGCTAGAGGGGACCCAGTACTTC	CASSTTDRGLEGTQYF	many	-	TRBJ2-5	TRBV6-1
TGTGCCAGCAGCCACCAGACTGAAAACAGGGTCACTGAAGCTTTCTTT	CASSHQTENRVTEAFF	-	-	TRBJ1-1	TRBV12-3/TRBV12-4
TGTGCCTGGGGAGGCATTTACGAGCAGTACTTC	CAWGGIYEQYF	-	-	TRBJ2-7	TRBV30
TGTGCCAGCTCACCGGAACAGGGTACTTACACTGAAGCTTTCTTT	CASSPEQGTYTEAFF	few	-	TRBJ1-1	TRBV18
TGTGCCACCAGTGATTTGCGGGCCCGCAATCAGCCCCAGCATTTT	CATSDLRARNQPQHF	few	-	TRBJ1-5	TRBV24-1
TGTGCCAGCAGTGATAGTTTCGCTGGCACTGAAGCTTTCTTT	CASSDSFAGTEAFF	-	-	TRBJ1-1	TRBV25-1
TGTGCCAGCAGCGTAGGTGAGGGAGAAGTCGGGGAGCTGTTTTTT	CASSVGEGEVGELFF	-	-	TRBJ2-2	TRBV12-3/TRBV12-4
TGTGCCAGCAGTTCGACTAGAAACACCGGGGAGCTGTTTTTT	CASSSTRNTGELFF	-	-	TRBJ2-2	TRBV6-2/TRBV6-3
TGCAGTGCTAGAGTTAGGGACAGGGGGCGTAATACTGAAGCTTTCTTT	CSARVRDRGRNTEAFF	once	TRBD1	TRBJ1-1	TRBV20-1
TGTGCCAGCAGCCGACAGGTCAACTACGAGCAGTACTTC	CASSRQVNYEQYF	once	-	TRBJ2-7	TRBV12-3/TRBV12-4
TGCGCCAGCAGCCAAGAAACCCGCGGACAGTATGGCTACACCTTC	CASSQETRGQYGYTF	many	-	TRBJ1-2	TRBV4-1
TGCAGTGCTAGAGATAGGTCCCCGACTAGCGGGAGTAGGGCCCAGTACTTC	CSARDRSPTSGSRAQYF	-	TRBD2	TRBJ2-5	TRBV20-1